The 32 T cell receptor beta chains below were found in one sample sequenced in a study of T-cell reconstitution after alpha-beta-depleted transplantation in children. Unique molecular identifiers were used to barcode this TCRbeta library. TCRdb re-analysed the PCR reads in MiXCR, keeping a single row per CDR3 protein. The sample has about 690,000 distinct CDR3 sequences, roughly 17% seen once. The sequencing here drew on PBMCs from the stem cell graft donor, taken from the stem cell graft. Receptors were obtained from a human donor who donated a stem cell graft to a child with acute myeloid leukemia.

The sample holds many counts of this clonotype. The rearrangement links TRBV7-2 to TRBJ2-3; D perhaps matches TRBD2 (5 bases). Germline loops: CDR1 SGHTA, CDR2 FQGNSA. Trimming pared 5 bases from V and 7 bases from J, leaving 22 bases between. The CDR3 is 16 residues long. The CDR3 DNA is TGTGCCAGCAGCCCCCCGGGTTCCGGGAAATGGAATACGCAGTATTTT. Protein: CASSPPGSGKWNTQYF.

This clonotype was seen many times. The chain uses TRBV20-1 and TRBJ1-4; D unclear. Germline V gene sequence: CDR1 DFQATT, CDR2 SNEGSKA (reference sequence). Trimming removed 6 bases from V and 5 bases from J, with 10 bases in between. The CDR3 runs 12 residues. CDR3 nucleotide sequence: TGCAGTGCAGAGGACCTAAATGAAAAACTGTTTTTT. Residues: CSAEDLNEKLFF.

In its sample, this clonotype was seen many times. The CDR3 here is CAISVRQDNEQFF. CDR3 nucleotides: TGTGCCATCAGTGTTAGACAGGACAATGAGCAGTTCTTC. V is TRBV10-3 and J is TRBJ2-1, with TRBD1 as a possible D gene (6 bases). The CDR3 covers 13 residues. Germline loops: CDR1 ENHRY, CDR2 SYGVKD. V lost 4 bases, J lost 5 bases, and 9 bases lay in between.

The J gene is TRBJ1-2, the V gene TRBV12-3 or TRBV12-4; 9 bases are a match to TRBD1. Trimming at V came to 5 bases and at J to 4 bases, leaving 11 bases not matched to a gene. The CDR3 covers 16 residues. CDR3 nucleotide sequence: TGTGCCAGCAGTCCCTTTGGACAGGGGAGGGCCTATGGCTACACCTTC. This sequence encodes CASSPFGQGRAYGYTF.

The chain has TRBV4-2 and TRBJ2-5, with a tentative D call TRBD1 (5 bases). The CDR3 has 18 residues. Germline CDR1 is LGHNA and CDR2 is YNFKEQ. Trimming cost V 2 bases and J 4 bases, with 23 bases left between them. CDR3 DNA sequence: TGTGCCAGCAGCCAATTGTTGTTTTTCGTGGGGCAGGGAGAGACCCAGTACTTC. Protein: CASSQLLFFVGQGETQYF.

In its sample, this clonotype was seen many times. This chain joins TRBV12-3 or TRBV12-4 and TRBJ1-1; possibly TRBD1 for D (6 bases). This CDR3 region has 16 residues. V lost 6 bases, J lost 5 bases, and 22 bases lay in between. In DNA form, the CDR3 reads TGTGCCAGCAGCTTTGGGGGACACTCAACGGGTACTGAAGCTTTCTTT. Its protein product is CASSFGGHSTGTEAFF.

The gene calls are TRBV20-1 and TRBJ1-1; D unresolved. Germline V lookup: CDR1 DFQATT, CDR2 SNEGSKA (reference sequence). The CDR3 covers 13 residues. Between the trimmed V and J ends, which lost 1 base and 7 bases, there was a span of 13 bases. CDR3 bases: TGCAGTGCTAGAGCGGGGAGCCCAAGTGAAGCTTTCTTT. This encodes CSARAGSPSEAFF.

This CDR3 reads CASTLAGETQYF. CDR3 DNA sequence: TGTGCCAGCACACTAGCGGGGGAGACCCAGTACTTC. The rearrangement joins TRBV12-3 or TRBV12-4 to TRBJ2-5, with 10 bases that match TRBD2. Trimming at V came to 7 bases and at J to 5 bases, leaving 1 base not matched to a gene. CDR3 length: 12 residues.

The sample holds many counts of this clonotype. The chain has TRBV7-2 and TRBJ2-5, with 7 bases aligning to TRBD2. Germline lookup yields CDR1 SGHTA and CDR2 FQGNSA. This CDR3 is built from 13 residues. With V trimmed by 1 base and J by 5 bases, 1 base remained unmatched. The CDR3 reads CASSLGTRETQYF. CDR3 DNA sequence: TGTGCCAGCAGCTTAGGGACTAGGGAGACCCAGTACTTC.

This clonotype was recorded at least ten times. CDR3 DNA sequence: TGCAGCGCAGGGACCATTAATGAAAAACTGTTTTTT. Amino acids: CSAGTINEKLFF. The chain carries TRBV29-1 and TRBJ1-4, with D perhaps TRBD1 (5 bases). The CDR3 runs to 12 residues. V gave up 7 bases and J gave up 4 bases, with 10 bases separating them. The V gene's germline CDR1 is SQVTM and CDR2 ANQGSEA.

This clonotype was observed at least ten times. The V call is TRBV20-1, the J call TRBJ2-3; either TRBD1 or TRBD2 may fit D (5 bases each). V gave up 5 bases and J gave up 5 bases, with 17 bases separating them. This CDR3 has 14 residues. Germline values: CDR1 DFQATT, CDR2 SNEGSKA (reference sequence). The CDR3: CSAPKEGMGDTQYF. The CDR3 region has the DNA TGCAGTGCTCCTAAAGAGGGGATGGGAGATACGCAGTATTTT.

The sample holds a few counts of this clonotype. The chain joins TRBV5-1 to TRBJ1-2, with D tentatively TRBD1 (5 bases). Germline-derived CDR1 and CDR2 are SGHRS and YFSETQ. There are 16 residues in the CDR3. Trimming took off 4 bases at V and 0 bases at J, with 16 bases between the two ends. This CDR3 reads CASSPPWGISNYGYTF. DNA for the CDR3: TGCGCCAGCAGCCCACCTTGGGGGATTTCTAACTATGGCTACACCTTC.

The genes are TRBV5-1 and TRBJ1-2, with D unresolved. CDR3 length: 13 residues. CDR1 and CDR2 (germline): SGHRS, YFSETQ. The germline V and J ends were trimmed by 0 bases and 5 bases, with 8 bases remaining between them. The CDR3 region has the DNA TGCGCCAGCAGCTTGGAACAGCTATATGGCTACACCTTC. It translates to CASSLEQLYGYTF.

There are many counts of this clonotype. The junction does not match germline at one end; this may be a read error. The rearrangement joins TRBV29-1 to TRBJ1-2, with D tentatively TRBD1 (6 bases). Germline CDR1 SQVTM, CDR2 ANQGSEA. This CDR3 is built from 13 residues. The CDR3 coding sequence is TGCAGCGCTGAAGGGGGGTCTAACTATGGCTACACCTTC. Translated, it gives CSAEGGSNYGYTF.

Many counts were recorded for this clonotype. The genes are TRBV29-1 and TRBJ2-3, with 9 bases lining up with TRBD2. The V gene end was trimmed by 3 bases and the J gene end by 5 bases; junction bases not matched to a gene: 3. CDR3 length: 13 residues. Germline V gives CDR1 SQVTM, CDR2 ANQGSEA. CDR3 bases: TGCAGCGTTGAGAAAGCGGGGGGAGATACGCAGTATTTT. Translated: CSVEKAGGDTQYF.

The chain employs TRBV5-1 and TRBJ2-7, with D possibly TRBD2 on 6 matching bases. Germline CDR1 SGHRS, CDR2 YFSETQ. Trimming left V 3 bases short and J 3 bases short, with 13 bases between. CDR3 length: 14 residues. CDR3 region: CASSSARGGYEQYF. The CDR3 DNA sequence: TGCGCCAGCAGCTCGGCAAGGGGAGGCTACGAGCAGTACTTC.

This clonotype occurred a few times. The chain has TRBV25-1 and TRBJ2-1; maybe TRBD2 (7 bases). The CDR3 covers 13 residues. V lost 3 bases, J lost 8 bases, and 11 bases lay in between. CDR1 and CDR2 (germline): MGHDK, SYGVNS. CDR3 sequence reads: CASSDRGADEQFF. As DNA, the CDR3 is TGTGCCAGCAGTGACCGGGGGGCAGATGAGCAGTTCTTC.

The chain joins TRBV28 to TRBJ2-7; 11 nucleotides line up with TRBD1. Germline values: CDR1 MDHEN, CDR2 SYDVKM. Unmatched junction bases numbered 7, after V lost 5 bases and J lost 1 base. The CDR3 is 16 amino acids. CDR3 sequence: CASSGGRDRGSYEQYV. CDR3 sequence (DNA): TGTGCCAGCAGTGGCGGCCGGGACAGGGGGTCCTACGAGCAGTACGTC.

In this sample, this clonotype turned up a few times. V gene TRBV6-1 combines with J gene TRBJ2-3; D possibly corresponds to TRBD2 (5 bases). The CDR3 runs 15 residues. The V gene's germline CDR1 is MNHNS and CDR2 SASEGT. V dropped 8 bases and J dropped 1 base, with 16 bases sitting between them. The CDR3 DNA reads TGTGCCAGCCCTAGCAATACCTATCGCACAGATACGCAGTATTTT. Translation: CASPSNTYRTDTQYF.

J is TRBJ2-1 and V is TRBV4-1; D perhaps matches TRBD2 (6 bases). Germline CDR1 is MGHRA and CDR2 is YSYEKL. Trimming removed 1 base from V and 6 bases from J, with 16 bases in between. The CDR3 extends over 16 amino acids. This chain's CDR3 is CASSQGTTFPSNEQFF. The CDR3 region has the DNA TGCGCCAGCAGCCAAGGGACTACCTTTCCCTCCAATGAGCAGTTCTTC.

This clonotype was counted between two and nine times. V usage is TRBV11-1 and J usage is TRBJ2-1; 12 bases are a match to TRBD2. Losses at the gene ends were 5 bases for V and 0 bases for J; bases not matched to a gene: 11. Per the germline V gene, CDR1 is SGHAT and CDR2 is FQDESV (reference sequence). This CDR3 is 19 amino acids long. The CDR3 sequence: CASSTSLAGGLFSYNEQFF. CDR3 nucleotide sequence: TGTGCCAGCAGCACATCGCTAGCGGGGGGGCTCTTCTCCTACAATGAGCAGTTCTTC.

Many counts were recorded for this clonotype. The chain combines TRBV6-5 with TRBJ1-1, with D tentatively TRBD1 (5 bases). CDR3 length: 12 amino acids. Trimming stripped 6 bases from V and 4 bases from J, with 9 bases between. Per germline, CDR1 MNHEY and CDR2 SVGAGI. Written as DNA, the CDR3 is TGTGCCAGCAGCTGGGGGGGCACTGAAGCTTTCTTT. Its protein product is CASSWGGTEAFF.

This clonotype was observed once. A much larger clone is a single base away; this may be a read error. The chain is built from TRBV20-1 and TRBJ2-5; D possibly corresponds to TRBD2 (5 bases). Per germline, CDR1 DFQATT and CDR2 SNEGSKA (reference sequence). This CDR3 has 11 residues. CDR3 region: CSPRGRETQYF. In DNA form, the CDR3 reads TGCAGTCCTAGAGGGAGAGAGACCCAGTACTTC.

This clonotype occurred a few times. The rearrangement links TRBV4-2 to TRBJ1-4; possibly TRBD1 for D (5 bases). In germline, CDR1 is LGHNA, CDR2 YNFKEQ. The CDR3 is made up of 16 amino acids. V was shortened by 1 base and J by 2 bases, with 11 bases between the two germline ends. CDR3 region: CASSQARAGTNEKLFF. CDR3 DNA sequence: TGTGCCAGCAGCCAAGCCAGGGCAGGGACTAATGAAAAACTGTTTTTT.

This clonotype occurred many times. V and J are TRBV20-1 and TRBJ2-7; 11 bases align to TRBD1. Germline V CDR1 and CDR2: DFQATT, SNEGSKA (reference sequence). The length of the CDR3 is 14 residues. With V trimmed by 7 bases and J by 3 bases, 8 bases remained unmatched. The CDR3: CSVSSGTGGYEQYF. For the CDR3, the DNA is TGCAGTGTTTCGTCCGGGACAGGGGGCTACGAGCAGTACTTC.

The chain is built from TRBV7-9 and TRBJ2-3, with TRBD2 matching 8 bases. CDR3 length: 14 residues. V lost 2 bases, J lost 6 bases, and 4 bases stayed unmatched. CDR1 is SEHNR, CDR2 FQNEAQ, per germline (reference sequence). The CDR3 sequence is CASSLQRGSDTQYF. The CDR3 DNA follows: TGTGCCAGCAGCTTACAGCGGGGGAGCGATACGCAGTATTTT.

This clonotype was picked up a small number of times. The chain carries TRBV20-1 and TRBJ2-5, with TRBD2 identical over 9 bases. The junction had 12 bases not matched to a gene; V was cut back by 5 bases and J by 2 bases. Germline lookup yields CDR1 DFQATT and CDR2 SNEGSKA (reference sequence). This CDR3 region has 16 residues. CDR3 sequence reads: CSAYRPGLADQETQYF. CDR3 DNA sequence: TGCAGTGCTTATAGACCGGGACTAGCCGATCAAGAGACCCAGTACTTC.

The CDR3: CASSQGALGTDTQYF. As DNA, the CDR3 is TGTGCCAGCAGCCAGGGGGCGCTCGGAACAGATACGCAGTATTTT. The chain combines TRBV5-5 with TRBJ2-3; 8 bases agree with TRBD1. The CDR3 covers 15 residues. V lost 4 bases, J lost 3 bases, and 7 bases stayed unmatched. CDR1 SGHKS and CDR2 YYEKEE come from the germline V gene (reference sequence).

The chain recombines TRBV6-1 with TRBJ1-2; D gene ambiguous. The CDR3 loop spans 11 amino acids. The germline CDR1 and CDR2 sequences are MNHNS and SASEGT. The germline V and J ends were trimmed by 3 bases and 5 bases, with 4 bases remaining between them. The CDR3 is CASSDIYGYTF. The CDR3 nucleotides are TGTGCCAGCAGTGACATTTATGGCTACACCTTC.

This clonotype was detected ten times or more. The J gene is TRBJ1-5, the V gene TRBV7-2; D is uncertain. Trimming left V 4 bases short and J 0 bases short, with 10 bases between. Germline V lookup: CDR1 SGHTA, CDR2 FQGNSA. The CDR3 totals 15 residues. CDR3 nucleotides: TGTGCCAGCAGCTCCGACCCCGGTAGCAATCAGCCCCAGCATTTT. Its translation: CASSSDPGSNQPQHF.

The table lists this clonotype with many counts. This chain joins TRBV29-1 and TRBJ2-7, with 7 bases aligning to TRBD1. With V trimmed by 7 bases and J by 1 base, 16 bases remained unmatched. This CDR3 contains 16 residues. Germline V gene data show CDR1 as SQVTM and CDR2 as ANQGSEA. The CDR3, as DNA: TGCAGCGCCGACCCTATACAAACGACAGGGTCCTACGAGCAGTACGTC. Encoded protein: CSADPIQTTGSYEQYV.

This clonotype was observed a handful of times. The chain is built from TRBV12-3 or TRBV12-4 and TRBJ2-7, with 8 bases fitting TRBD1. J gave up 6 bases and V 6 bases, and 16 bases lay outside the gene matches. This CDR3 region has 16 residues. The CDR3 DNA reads TGTGCCAGCAGCCAAACCGGACAGGGACTTCCTTCCGAGCAGTACTTC. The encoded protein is CASSQTGQGLPSEQYF.